This T cell receptor (beta chain) was captured by sequencing in a study of T-cell memory formation after mild COVID-19. Trimming stripped 6 bases from V and 11 bases from J, with 18 bases between. This CDR3 region has 13 residues. Germline CDR1 and CDR2: SNHLY and FYNNEI. 5'RACE primed at constant segments yielded TCR alpha and TCR beta cDNA libraries bearing sample barcodes and UMIs. MiXCR was run by TCRdb on the 5' RACE reads, yielding one entry per CDR3 protein. The profile covers about 240,000 distinct CDR3 sequences, with roughly a tenth appearing a single time and around 21% taken by the ten largest.

The chain links TRBV2 to TRBJ2-3; D might be TRBD2 (5 bases). This clonotype was obtained from a young man who had mild COVID-19 (a few samples of this study predate the infection). Cell type and time point are not known. Sequencing was performed on PBMCs or a T cell subset sorted from them (not recorded which). The CDR3 spells CASSPLPGSGQYF. The DNA of the CDR3 is TGTGCCAGCAGCCCTCTCCCGGGAAGCGGGCAGTATTTT.